The 32 T cell receptor beta chains below all came from one sample that was sequenced in a study of identical twins. A single record per CDR3 protein comes from TCRdb applying MiXCR to the 5' RACE reads. The data contain over 250,000 distinct CDR3 sequences, roughly 9% of them singletons. This sample also belongs to another study, concerning yellow fever vaccine responses in identical twins.

The source material was CD8+ T cells sorted from blood. The receptors were gathered from a woman under 30 in good health.

The rearrangement joins TRBV7-9 to TRBJ1-3; D unclear. CDR3 length equals 17 residues. In germline, CDR1 is SEHNR, CDR2 FQNEAQ (reference sequence). V lost 2 bases and J lost 2, with 16 bases in between. CDR3 in amino acids: CASSLLGTLSAGNTIYF. The CDR3 DNA reads as TGTGCCAGCAGCTTACTGGGTACTCTCTCTGCTGGAAACACCATATATTTT.

There are many counts of this clonotype. The V call is TRBV7-9, the J call TRBJ2-5; D unresolved. There are 15 residues in the CDR3. V lost 5 bases and J 3 bases, leaving 16 bases between the germline ends. Germline loops: CDR1 SEHNR, CDR2 FQNEAQ (reference sequence). The CDR3 DNA follows: TGTGCCAGCAGCCCCCCGGGCCAGGCAAAAGAGACCCAGTACTTC. This gives the protein CASSPPGQAKETQYF.

This clonotype was detected many times. The chain uses TRBV7-2 and TRBJ2-1, with TRBD2 matching over 9 bases. This CDR3 contains 15 residues. The V gene end was trimmed by 1 base and the J gene end by 5 bases; junction bases not matched to a gene: 3. Germline-derived CDR1 and CDR2 are SGHTA and FQGNSA. DNA of the CDR3: TGTGCCAGCAGCTTAGGACTAGCGGTAAACAATGAGCAGTTCTTC. Translation gives CASSLGLAVNNEQFF.

On this clonotype: Possible read error: a much larger clone is one base away. This sequence joins TRBV3-1 and TRBJ2-1, with D tentatively TRBD1 (5 bases). CDR3 size: 14 residues. Germline CDR1 and CDR2: LGHDT and YNNKEL (reference sequence). CDR3 amino acids: CASSAGPSYYEQFF. In DNA, the CDR3 is TGTGCCAGCAGCGCAGGGCCATCCTACTATGAGCAGTTCTTC.

V and J are TRBV4-1 and TRBJ1-5, with 8 bases fitting TRBD1. Germline values: CDR1 MGHRA, CDR2 YSYEKL. The CDR3 totals 16 residues. V lost 1 base, J lost 6 bases, and 8 bases stayed unmatched. The CDR3 region has the DNA TGCGCCAGCAGCCAAGGACAGGGGATTGTCAGTCAGCCCCAGCATTTT. It yields the protein CASSQGQGIVSQPQHF.

Only a few counts were recorded for this clonotype. The chain links TRBV7-9 to TRBJ1-4; 7 bases map to TRBD1. J gave up 6 bases and V 5 bases, and 6 bases lay outside the gene matches. CDR3 length: 14 residues. Germline loops: CDR1 SEHNR, CDR2 FQNEAQ (reference sequence). The DNA for the CDR3 is TGTGCCAGCAGCCCCGACAGGGACGATGAAAAACTGTTTTTT. Translating gives CASSPDRDDEKLFF.

This clonotype was seen ten or more times. The junction and the germline gene differ at one end; a read error may be behind it. The chain employs TRBV20-1 and TRBJ2-7; perhaps TRBD1 as D (6 bases). Germline V gene sequence: CDR1 DFQATT, CDR2 SNEGSKA (reference sequence). CDR3 size: 14 residues. As DNA, the CDR3 is TGCAGTGCAAGAGTCCCGACAGGTTCTGGGGAGCAGTACTTC. Protein product: CSARVPTGSGEQYF.

This chain connects TRBV2 to TRBJ2-7; 9 positions match TRBD2. Germline trimming cut 7 bases from V and 0 bases from J; bases unmatched to any gene: 7. Germline CDR1 reads SNHLY; CDR2 reads FYNNEI. The CDR3 is 15 residues long. The CDR3 protein is CASIISGRYSYEQYF. As DNA, the CDR3 is TGTGCCAGCATTATCAGCGGGAGGTACTCCTACGAGCAGTACTTC.

The chain links TRBV3-1 to TRBJ2-4; no clear D gene. Between the trimmed V and J ends, which lost 6 bases and 0 bases, there was a span of 9 bases. The CDR3 contains 14 residues. The germline gives CDR1 LGHDT, CDR2 YNNKEL (reference sequence). In nucleotides, the CDR3 is TGTGCCAGCAGGCCTTCGGTAGCCAAAAACATTCAGTACTTC. Translated, it gives CASRPSVAKNIQYF.

This clonotype was recorded a few times. The chain links TRBV6-1 to TRBJ2-3, with D perhaps given as TRBD1 or TRBD2 (5 bases each). The CDR3 runs to 16 residues. Germline V CDR1 and CDR2: MNHNS, SASEGT. The ends were cut back, 2 bases at V and 0 bases at J, with 12 bases in the middle. The CDR3 reads CASSEFRGPSTDTQYF. The CDR3 DNA is TGTGCCAGCAGTGAATTCCGGGGACCAAGCACAGATACGCAGTATTTT.

This clonotype was observed many times. The rearrangement joins TRBV5-1 to TRBJ2-2, with 7 nucleotides matching TRBD1. CDR1 and CDR2 from the germline V gene are SGHRS and YFSETQ. The CDR3 runs to 15 residues. V lost 6 bases, J lost 3 bases, and 8 bases stayed unmatched. CDR3 nucleotide sequence: TGCGCCAGCACCGACAGGGTAATAGACACCGGGGAGCTGTTTTTT. Its translation: CASTDRVIDTGELFF.

Ten or more counts support this clonotype. The chain recombines TRBV6-5 with TRBJ2-3, with D hard to call. This CDR3 has 15 amino acids. Germline V gives CDR1 MNHEY, CDR2 SVGAGI. Trimming removed 0 bases at V and 1 base at J, with 8 bases between. The chain's CDR3 is CASSYSSRGTDTQYF. The CDR3 coding sequence is TGTGCCAGCAGTTACTCGAGCCGGGGCACAGATACGCAGTATTTT.

The gene calls are TRBV11-2 and TRBJ2-1, with D perhaps matching TRBD1 (6 bases). CDR1 SGHAT and CDR2 FQNNGV come from the germline V gene. The V end was cut by 6 bases, the J end by 8 bases, with 11 bases between. The CDR3 consists of 12 residues. The DNA of the CDR3 is TGTGCCAGCAGTTACAGGGATCATGAGCAGTTCTTC. Amino acids: CASSYRDHEQFF.

There are a few counts of this clonotype. The chain has TRBV2 and TRBJ2-1; D tentatively fits TRBD1 or TRBD2 (5 bases each). Deletions cut 11 bases from V and 8 bases from J, with 22 bases between. The CDR3 totals 14 residues. Germline V gene sequence: CDR1 SNHLY, CDR2 FYNNEI. The CDR3 DNA reads TGTGCCTCGGCCAGGGAGCAGGGAGACGATGAGCAGTTCTTC. Protein product: CASAREQGDDEQFF.

The J gene is TRBJ2-4, the V gene TRBV6-5, with D maybe TRBD1 (5 bases). Trimming stripped 0 bases from V and 4 bases from J, with 19 bases between. The CDR3 runs 18 residues. Germline V gene lookup returns CDR1 MNHEY and CDR2 SVGAGI. As DNA, the CDR3 is TGTGCCAGCAGTTACTCTTCCGATCCGGACACCTGGAAAAACATTCAGTACTTC. Amino acids: CASSYSSDPDTWKNIQYF.

This clonotype was seen ten or more times. The chain's CDR3 is CATSRDRQGPRTGELFF. CDR3 bases: TGTGCCACCAGCAGAGATCGGCAGGGCCCGAGAACCGGGGAGCTGTTTTTT. The chain is built from TRBV15 and TRBJ2-2; D perhaps matches TRBD1 (5 bases). Germline CDR1 LNHNV, CDR2 YYDKDF (reference sequence). This CDR3 comprises 17 residues. V dropped 0 bases and J dropped 5 bases, with 16 bases sitting between them.

This clonotype showed up many times. The chain employs TRBV5-6 and TRBJ1-1; D unclear. Trimming took 6 bases from V and 4 from J, leaving 16 bases between them. This CDR3 region has 14 residues. Germline V gives CDR1 SGHDT, CDR2 YYEEEE. DNA of the CDR3: TGTGCCAGCAAGCTTGTAGAGGACTCCACTGAAGCTTTCTTT. Its translation is CASKLVEDSTEAFF.

This chain links TRBV5-3 with TRBJ2-4, with 8 bases fitting TRBD1. TRBV5-3 is filed as an ORF, its function uncertain. The CDR3 runs 19 residues. The trim removed 2 bases at V and 0 bases at J, leaving 13 bases unmatched. DNA of the CDR3: TGTGCCAGAAGCTTCCCCGGGACAGGAGACCTCGTAGCCAAAAACATTCAGTACTTC. It is translated as CARSFPGTGDLVAKNIQYF.

This chain joins TRBV29-1 and TRBJ2-7; TRBD1 matches 11 bases. Germline V lookup: CDR1 SQVTM, CDR2 ANQGSEA. The CDR3 is made up of 13 amino acids. Germline trimming cut 4 bases from V and 3 bases from J; bases unmatched to any gene: 2. DNA of the CDR3: TGCAGCGTTGCCGGGACAGGGGGCTACGAGCAGTACTTC. Protein: CSVAGTGGYEQYF.

This clonotype was seen only a few times. The chain uses TRBV20-1 and TRBJ2-2; D unclear. The CDR3 has 16 residues. CDR1 is DFQATT, CDR2 SNEGSKA, per germline (reference sequence). Trimming shortened V by 0 bases and J by 1 base, and 12 bases separated the two germline ends. In DNA, the CDR3 is TGCAGTGCTAGAGATCGGCAACACCTGAACACCGGGGAGCTGTTTTTT. Translation gives CSARDRQHLNTGELFF.

In this sample, this clonotype turned up many times. V is TRBV29-1 and J is TRBJ2-1; D remains ambiguous. The CDR3 contains 10 residues. V dropped 4 bases and J dropped 5 bases, with 3 bases sitting between them. Germline values: CDR1 SQVTM, CDR2 ANQGSEA. The CDR3 loop reads CSVGDNEQFF. CDR3 coding DNA: TGCAGCGTTGGAGACAATGAGCAGTTCTTC.

The chain carries TRBV4-2 and TRBJ2-7; a weak D match, TRBD1 (6 bases). CDR1 and CDR2 from the germline V gene are LGHNA and YNFKEQ. The CDR3 runs to 16 residues. V lost 1 base and J 1 base, leaving 14 bases between the germline ends. In DNA form, the CDR3 reads TGTGCCAGCAGCCAAGGTGGAACAGGGACGTCCTACGAGCAGTACTTC. Translating gives CASSQGGTGTSYEQYF.

This clonotype was seen repeatedly, ten times or more. V usage is TRBV9 and J usage is TRBJ2-7; D not certain. CDR3 length: 12 residues. V was shortened by 3 bases and J by 3 bases, with 7 bases between the two germline ends. Germline loops: CDR1 SGDLS, CDR2 YYNGEE. In DNA form, the CDR3 reads TGTGCCAGCAGCGGCGACGGCTACGAGCAGTACTTC. Translation gives CASSGDGYEQYF.

The sample holds many counts of this clonotype. This sequence joins TRBV29-1 and TRBJ1-3, with D unresolved. V was cut by 0 bases and J by 0 bases, with 12 bases left in between. There are 16 residues in the CDR3. The germline CDR1 and CDR2 sequences are SQVTM and ANQGSEA. The CDR3 loop reads CSVEDPQASSGNTIYF. The CDR3 nucleotides are TGCAGCGTTGAAGACCCCCAGGCGAGCTCTGGAAACACCATATATTTT.

In this sample, this clonotype turned up a few times. This rearrangement joins TRBV4-1 to TRBJ2-6; D gene uncertain. The CDR3 has 13 residues. Germline-derived CDR1 and CDR2 are MGHRA and YSYEKL. V lost 10 bases and J 0 bases, leaving 7 bases between the germline ends. The CDR3 is CATWGSGANVLTF. Written as DNA, the CDR3 is TGCGCCACCTGGGGCTCTGGGGCCAACGTCCTGACTTTC.

Ten or more counts support this clonotype. The chain carries TRBV7-9 and TRBJ1-1; D gene uncertain. This CDR3 comprises 12 residues. Germline values: CDR1 SEHNR, CDR2 FQNEAQ (reference sequence). The V gene lost 5 bases and the J gene lost 8 bases, with 12 bases spanning the gap. In DNA form, the CDR3 reads TGTGCCAGCAGCGCTGGATTGGGAGAAGCTTTCTTT. Translation gives CASSAGLGEAFF.

This clonotype was counted at least ten times. The rearrangement links TRBV12-3 or TRBV12-4 to TRBJ2-7, with unresolved D. Trimming shortened V by 5 bases and J by 6 bases, and 8 bases separated the two germline ends. The CDR3 length is 11 residues. CDR3 sequence: CASSLASEQYF. The CDR3 region has the DNA TGTGCCAGCAGTCTTGCTAGCGAGCAGTACTTC.

This clonotype was recorded at least ten times. The V call is TRBV7-9, the J call TRBJ2-3; D possibly corresponds to TRBD1 (5 bases). With 5 bases removed from V and 0 bases from J, the gap between germline ends came to 18 bases. Germline V lookup: CDR1 SEHNR, CDR2 FQNEAQ (reference sequence). The CDR3 covers 17 residues. This CDR3 is CASSPRTKRTSTDTQYF. The CDR3 bases are TGTGCCAGCAGCCCGAGGACAAAAAGAACTAGCACAGATACGCAGTATTTT.

Many counts were recorded for this clonotype. The chain links TRBV5-8 to TRBJ1-2, with D hard to call. Trimming removed 4 bases from V and 1 base from J, with 17 bases in between. Germline V gene lookup returns CDR1 SGHTS and CDR2 YDEGEE. CDR3 length: 16 residues. CDR3 sequence: CASSLARRTDNYGYTF. The CDR3 DNA is TGTGCCAGCAGCCTGGCCAGGCGGACGGATAACTATGGCTACACCTTC.

This clonotype was counted ten times or more. This chain joins TRBV4-1 and TRBJ2-3; TRBD2 aligns across 7 bases. Germline values: CDR1 MGHRA, CDR2 YSYEKL. J gave up 3 bases and V 4 bases, and 10 bases lay outside the gene matches. The CDR3 sequence is 16 residues long. The CDR3 loop reads CASSRTAGVVTDTQYF. As DNA, the CDR3 is TGCGCCAGCAGCCGGACGGCGGGAGTGGTGACAGATACGCAGTATTTT.

This clonotype was seen repeatedly, ten times or more. The rearrangement joins TRBV7-9 to TRBJ2-1; 9 bases match TRBD1. The germline V gene encodes CDR1 SEHNR and CDR2 FQNEAQ (reference sequence). The CDR3 consists of 15 residues. The junction had 10 bases not matched to a gene; V was cut back by 5 bases and J by 8 bases. As DNA, the CDR3 is TGTGCCAGCAGCCAAGGACAGGGGAGGATCGATGAGCAGTTCTTC. Translated, it gives CASSQGQGRIDEQFF. Full variable domain (remainder filled in from reference TRBV7-9 and TRBJ2-1): DTGVSQNPRHKITKRGQNVTFRCDPISEHNRLYWYRQTLGQGPEFLTYFQNEAQLEKSRLLSDRFSAERPKGSFSTLEIQRTEQGDSAMYLCASSQGQGRIDEQFFGPGTRLTVL.

The chain links TRBV3-1 to TRBJ2-5, with 9 positions matching TRBD2. V shed 0 bases, J shed 5 bases, and the junction held 10 bases outside the gene matches. CDR1 and CDR2 from the germline V gene are LGHDT and YNNKEL (reference sequence). The CDR3 extends over 17 amino acids. In DNA, the CDR3 is TGTGCCAGCAGCCAAGAGTTCCGGGTGGCGGGGGGGGAGACCCAGTACTTC. Its translation: CASSQEFRVAGGETQYF.